This T cell receptor beta chain is drawn from a study of cytomegalovirus exposure and HLA in healthy donors. Findings of the study overall: Several of the most significant clusters were apparently associated with common viral pathogens in a later analysis. An analysis that came later showed most CMV-associated TCR beta chains appearing HLA-restricted. A later analysis revealed that TCR association rates differed between HLA loci, peaking at DRB1 and bottoming out at HLA-C. Researchers catalogued under 200 TCR beta chains as cytomegalovirus-associated.

Germline values: CDR1 MNHEY, CDR2 SMNVEV (reference sequence). The germline V and J ends were trimmed by 8 bases and 5 bases, with 12 bases remaining between them. CDR3 length: 12 amino acids. The PCR was carried out with 60 Vbeta primers and 13 Jbeta primers. Some clones are missing from TCRdb's copy, which holds only in-frame ones; the method was immunoSEQ multiplex PCR. The sample shows 150,000 to 200,000 clones, and about 2% sits with its ten largest clones. For this clone: Its antigen remains unknown.

The sequencing sample was made of PBMCs. The sequence came from a man under 40 in good health and CMV-seronegative. The V gene is TRBV27, the J gene TRBJ1-1, with a tentative D call TRBD1 (5 bases). The CDR3 region is CASFERGTEAFF. Here the CDR3 DNA reads TGTGCCAGCTTTGAACGGGGGACTGAAGCTTTCTTT.